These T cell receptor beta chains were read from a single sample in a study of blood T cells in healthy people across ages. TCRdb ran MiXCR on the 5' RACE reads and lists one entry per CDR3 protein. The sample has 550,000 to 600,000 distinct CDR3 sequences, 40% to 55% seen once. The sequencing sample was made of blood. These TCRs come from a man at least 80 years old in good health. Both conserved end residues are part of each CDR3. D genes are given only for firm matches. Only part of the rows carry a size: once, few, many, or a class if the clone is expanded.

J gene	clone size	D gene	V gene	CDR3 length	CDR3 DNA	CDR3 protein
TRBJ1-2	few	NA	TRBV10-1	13	TGCGCCAATACGACAGATCACCTCCGGGGCTATACCTTC	CANTTDHLRGYTF
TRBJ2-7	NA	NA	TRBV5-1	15	TGCGTCAGCAGCTTGGGAGTAGGGGTGCACTACGAGCAGTACTTC	CVSSLGVGVHYEQYF
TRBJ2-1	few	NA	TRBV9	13	TGTGCCAGCAGCGTATCTGACTACCATGAGCAGTTCTTC	CASSVSDYHEQFF
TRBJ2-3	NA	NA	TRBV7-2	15	TGTGCCAGCAGCTTACGGGGCCAACGCACAGATACGCAGTATTTT	CASSLRGQRTDTQYF
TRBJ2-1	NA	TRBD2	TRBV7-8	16	TGTGCCAGCAGCTTGTACACTAGCGGGCACTACAATGAGCAGTTCTTC	CASSLYTSGHYNEQFF
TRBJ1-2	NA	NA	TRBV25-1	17	TGTGCCAGCAGCTCCAGGGGTCAGTGGCAGGGCGGCTATGGCTACACCTTC	CASSSRGQWQGGYGYTF
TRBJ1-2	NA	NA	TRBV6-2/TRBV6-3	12	TGTGCCAGCAGTTACGCACAGGCTGGCTACACCTTC	CASSYAQAGYTF
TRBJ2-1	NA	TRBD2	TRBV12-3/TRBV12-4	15	TGTGCCAGCAGTGGGACTAGCGGGAGGTTGGATGAGCAGTTCTTC	CASSGTSGRLDEQFF
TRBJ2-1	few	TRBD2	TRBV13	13	TGTGCCAGCACCCGGGGGGCCTACAATGAGCAGTTCTTC	CASTRGAYNEQFF
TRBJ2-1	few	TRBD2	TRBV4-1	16	TGCGCCAGCAGCCTACTAGCGGGAGCGCTACACAATGAGCAGTTCTTC	CASSLLAGALHNEQFF
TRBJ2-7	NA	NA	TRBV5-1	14	TGCGCCAGCAGCTTGGGACAGAGGTGGGACGAGCAGTACTTC	CASSLGQRWDEQYF
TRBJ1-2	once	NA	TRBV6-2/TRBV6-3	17	TGTGCCAGCAGTCGATACCCAGGACAGTCCATCAACTATGGCTACACCTTC	CASSRYPGQSINYGYTF
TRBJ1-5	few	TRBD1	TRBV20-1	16	TGCAGTGCTAGACGTACCGGGACAGGGGTCAATCAGCCCCAGCATTTT	CSARRTGTGVNQPQHF
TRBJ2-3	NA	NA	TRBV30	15	TGTGCCTGGAGTGGCAGGGGAGGGAGCACAGATACGCAGTATTTT	CAWSGRGGSTDTQYF
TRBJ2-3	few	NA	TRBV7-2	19	TGTGCCAGCAGCTTAGTGGAAGTTGGCCGACGGTTGGGCACAGATACGCAGTATTTT	CASSLVEVGRRLGTDTQYF
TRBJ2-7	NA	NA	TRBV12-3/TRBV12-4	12	TGTGCCAGCAGTTTTGTGGGGCACGAGCAGTACTTC	CASSFVGHEQYF
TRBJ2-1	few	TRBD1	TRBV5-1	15	TGCGCCAGCAGCACCGGACAGGGGAACTACAATGAGCAGTTCTTC	CASSTGQGNYNEQFF
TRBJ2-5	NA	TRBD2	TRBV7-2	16	TGTGCCAGCAGTATTACTAGCGGGGGGTCTCAAGAGACCCAGTACTTC	CASSITSGGSQETQYF
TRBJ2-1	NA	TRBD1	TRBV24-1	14	TGTGCCACCAGCCTACCTAGTACAGGGGGTGAGCAGTTCTTC	CATSLPSTGGEQFF
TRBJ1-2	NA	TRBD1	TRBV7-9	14	TGTGCCAGCAGCTTCGGACAGGGGGCCGGAGGCTACACCTTC	CASSFGQGAGGYTF
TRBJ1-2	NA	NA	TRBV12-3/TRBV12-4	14	TGTGCCAGCAGTTTTTGGCAGGGGAACTATGGCTACACCTTC	CASSFWQGNYGYTF
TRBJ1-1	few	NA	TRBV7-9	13	TGTGCCAGCGCCGGGGGGGGCCGCACTGAAGCTTTCTTT	CASAGGGRTEAFF
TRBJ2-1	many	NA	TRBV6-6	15	TGTGCCAGCAGCTTCCGACTACCGCGGGACAATGAGCAGTTCTTC	CASSFRLPRDNEQFF
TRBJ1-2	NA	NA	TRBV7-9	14	TGTGCCAGCATCACCGGGGGGGCTGGCTATGGCTACACCTTC	CASITGGAGYGYTF
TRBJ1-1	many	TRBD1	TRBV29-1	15	TGCAGCGTATGGGACAGGGGTAATGCGTACACTGAAGCTTTCTTT	CSVWDRGNAYTEAFF
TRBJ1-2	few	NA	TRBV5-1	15	TGCGCCAGCAGGGAACAGGCCCAACACAACTATGGCTACACCTTC	CASREQAQHNYGYTF
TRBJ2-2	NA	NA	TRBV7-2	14	TGTGCCAGCAGCTTCCGGAGGGGCACCGGTGAGCTGTTTTTT	CASSFRRGTGELFF
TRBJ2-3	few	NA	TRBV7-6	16	TGTGCCAGCAGCTTAGGCTCCTCTTCAAGCACAGATACGCAGTATTTT	CASSLGSSSSTDTQYF
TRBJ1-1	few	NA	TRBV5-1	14	TGCGCCAGCAGCTTAGGGCCGGGTGGGAGTGAAGCTTTCTTT	CASSLGPGGSEAFF
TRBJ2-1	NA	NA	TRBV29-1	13	TGCAGCGTTGAATCACAGGGAAACAATGAGCAGTTCTTC	CSVESQGNNEQFF
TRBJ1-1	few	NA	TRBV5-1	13	TGCGCCAGCAGCTTGGAACCTCACACTGAAGCTTTCTTT	CASSLEPHTEAFF
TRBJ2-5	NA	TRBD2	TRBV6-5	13	TGTGCCAGCACGGCTAGCGGGAGTGGAGAGCAGTACTTC	CASTASGSGEQYF
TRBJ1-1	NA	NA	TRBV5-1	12	TGCGCCAGCCGAGACCTAGGGTTGGAGGCTTTCTTT	CASRDLGLEAFF
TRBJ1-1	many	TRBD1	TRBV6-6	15	TGTGCCAGCAGTTACGGGGGGACAGCCAACACTGAAGCTTTCTTT	CASSYGGTANTEAFF
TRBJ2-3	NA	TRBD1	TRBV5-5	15	TGTGCCAGTCAACAGGGGGCGCAGGTGGCAGATACGCAGTATTTT	CASQQGAQVADTQYF
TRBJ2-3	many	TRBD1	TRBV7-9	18	TGTGCCAGCAGCCCTAGGGCTCGGACAGGTCCGTCCACAGATACGCAGTATTTT	CASSPRARTGPSTDTQYF
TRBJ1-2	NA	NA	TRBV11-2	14	TGTGCCAGCAGCTCCCTAAGGGGGTGGTATGGCTACACCTTC	CASSSLRGWYGYTF
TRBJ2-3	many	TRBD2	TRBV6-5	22	TGTGCCAGCAGTTACGGTGGTGTCGCGGGACTAGCGGGGGCATCTCGTTCAGATACGCAGTATTTT	CASSYGGVAGLAGASRSDTQYF
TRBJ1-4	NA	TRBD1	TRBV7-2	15	TGTGCCAGCAGCTACTCCGGGACAGTAAATGAAAAACTGTTTTTT	CASSYSGTVNEKLFF
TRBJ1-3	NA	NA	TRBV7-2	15	TGTGCCAGCAGCGGGACGAACGGGGCCCGAAACACCATATATTTT	CASSGTNGARNTIYF
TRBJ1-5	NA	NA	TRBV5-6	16	TGTGCCAGCAGCTTGGGACCGGTATTGAGCAATCAGCCCCAGCATTTT	CASSLGPVLSNQPQHF
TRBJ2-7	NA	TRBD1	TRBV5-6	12	TGTGCCAGCAGCTTGGAGGTGGGACAGGCGTACTTC	CASSLEVGQAYF
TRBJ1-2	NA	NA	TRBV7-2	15	TGTGCCAGCAGCTTAGTTACACCCAGGGACTATGGCTACACCTTC	CASSLVTPRDYGYTF
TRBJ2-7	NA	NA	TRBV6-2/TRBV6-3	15	TGTGCCAGCAGAAGTGACAGGCTTCTTACCTACGAGCAGTACTTC	CASRSDRLLTYEQYF